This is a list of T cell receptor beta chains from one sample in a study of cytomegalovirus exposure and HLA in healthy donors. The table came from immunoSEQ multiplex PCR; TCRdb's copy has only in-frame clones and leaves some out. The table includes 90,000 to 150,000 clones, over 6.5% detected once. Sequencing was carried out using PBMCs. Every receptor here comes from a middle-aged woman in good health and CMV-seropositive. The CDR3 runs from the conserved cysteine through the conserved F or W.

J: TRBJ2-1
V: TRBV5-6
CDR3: CASSLFGFGQGTHNEQFF

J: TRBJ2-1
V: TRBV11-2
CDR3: CASSLAPTSGGTTSDEQFF

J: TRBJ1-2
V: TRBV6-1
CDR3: CASSESGFGKELYGYTF

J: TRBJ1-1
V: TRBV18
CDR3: CASSPRGQGSNTEAFF

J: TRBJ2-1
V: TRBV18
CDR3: CASSPPRTGGTYNEQFF

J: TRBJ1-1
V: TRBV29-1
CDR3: CSVVSGRGLDTEAFF

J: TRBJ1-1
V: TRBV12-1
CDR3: CASSSRLYTEAFF

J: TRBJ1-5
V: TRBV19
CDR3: CASSIALTGGSNQPQHF

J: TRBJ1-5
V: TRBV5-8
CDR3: CASSLVVYSNQPQHF

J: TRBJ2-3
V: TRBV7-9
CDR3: CASSYTGSTDTQYF

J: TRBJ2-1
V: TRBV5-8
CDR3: CASSWTGGYNEQFF

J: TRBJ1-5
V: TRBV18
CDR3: CASSRLGLNQPQHF

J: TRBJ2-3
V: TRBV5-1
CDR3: CASSTTGVVIDTQYF

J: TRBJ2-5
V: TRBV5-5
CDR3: CASSPGGQETQYF

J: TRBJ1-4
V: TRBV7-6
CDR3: CASSSGLPTNEKLFF

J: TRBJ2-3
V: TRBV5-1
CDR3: CASSFEAGSTDTQYF

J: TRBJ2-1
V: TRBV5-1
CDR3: CASSNPRRNEQFF

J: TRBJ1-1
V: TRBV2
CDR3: CASSWATEAFF

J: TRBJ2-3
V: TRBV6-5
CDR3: CASSKAGLPDTQYF

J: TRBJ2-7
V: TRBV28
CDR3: CASSLSSGRTYEQYF

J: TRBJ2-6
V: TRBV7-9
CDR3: CASRPRGTGANVLTF

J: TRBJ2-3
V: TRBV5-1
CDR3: CASSLAAGGRNTQYF

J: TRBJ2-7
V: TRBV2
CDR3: CASSEGDMDYF

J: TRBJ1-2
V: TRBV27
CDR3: CASSPSPRALYGYTF

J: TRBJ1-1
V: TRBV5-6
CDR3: CASAGTGGPNTEAFF

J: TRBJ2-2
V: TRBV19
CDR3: CASSYRLYGELFF

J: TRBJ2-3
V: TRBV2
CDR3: CASNLSGGAKDTQYF

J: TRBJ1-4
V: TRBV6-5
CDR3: CASSYRGSANEKLFF

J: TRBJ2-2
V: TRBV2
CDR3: CASSRGGAWTGELFF

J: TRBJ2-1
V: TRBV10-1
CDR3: CASSDKTGSYNEQFF

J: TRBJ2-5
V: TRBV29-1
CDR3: CSAHGDSDEQYF

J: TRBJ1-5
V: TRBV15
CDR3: CATSRRTGGNQPQHF

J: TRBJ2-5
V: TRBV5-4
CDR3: CASSTDTQETQYF

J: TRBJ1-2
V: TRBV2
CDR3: CATLGVYGYTF

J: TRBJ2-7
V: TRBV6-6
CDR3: CASRDTYSYEQYF

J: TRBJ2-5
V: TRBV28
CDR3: CASSAEPQRETQYF

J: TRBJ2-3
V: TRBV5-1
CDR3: CASSPGLFTDTQYF

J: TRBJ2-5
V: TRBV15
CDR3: CATSRDGGGEETQYF

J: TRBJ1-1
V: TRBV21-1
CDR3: CASIDTEAFF

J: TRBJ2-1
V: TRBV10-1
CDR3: CASSVGLAGNNEQFF

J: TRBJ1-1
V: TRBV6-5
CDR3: CASRGESEAFF

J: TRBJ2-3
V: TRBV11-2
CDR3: CASRDSIQITQYF

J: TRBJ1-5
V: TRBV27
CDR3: CASSLSQGGNQPQHF

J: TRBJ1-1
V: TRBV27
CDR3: CASSSRGGMAFF

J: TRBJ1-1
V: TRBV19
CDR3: CASSSTGMNTEAFF

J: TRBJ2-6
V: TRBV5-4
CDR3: CASSLVGPLSGANVLTF

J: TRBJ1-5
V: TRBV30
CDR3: CAWSVPGGNQPQHF

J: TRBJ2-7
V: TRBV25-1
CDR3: CATQTHTGGYEQYF

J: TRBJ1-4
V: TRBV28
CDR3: CASSPLRQGTNEKLFF

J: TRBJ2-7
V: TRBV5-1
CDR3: CASSLIAGTYEQYF

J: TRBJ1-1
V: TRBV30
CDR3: CAWSVTGTEAFF

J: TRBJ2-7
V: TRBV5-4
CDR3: CASSPSSYEQYF

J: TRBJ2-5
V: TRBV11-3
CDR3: CASSLKGVQETQYF

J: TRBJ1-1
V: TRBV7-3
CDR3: CASSSNSPGEAFF

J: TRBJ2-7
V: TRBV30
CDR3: CAWRKDRAASYEQYF

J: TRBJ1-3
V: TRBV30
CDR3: CAWTGQGGNTIYF

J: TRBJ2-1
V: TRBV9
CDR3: CASSANPLYNEQFF

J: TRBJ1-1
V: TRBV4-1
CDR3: CASSQGGGSAMNTEAFF

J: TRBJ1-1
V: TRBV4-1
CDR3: CASSPGTGGGNTEAFF